This entry describes one TCR beta chain. What it binds is unknown. Only in-frame clones appear in the TCRdb table, and some are missing; sequencing was by immunoSEQ multiplex PCR. In the table there are around 30,000 clones, approximately 70% of which are singletons. The CDR3 spans 17 residues. V shed 0 bases and J 2 bases; nucleotides not matched to a gene: 11. Germline values: CDR1 SQVTM, CDR2 ANQGSEA. The record originates from a study of PD-1 blockade in classical Hodgkin lymphoma. Study outcomes and limitations: Reports described newly diagnosed patients as having lower baseline TCR diversity than healthy donors. Patients who initiated nivolumab within 1 year of ASCT were excluded.

Time point specified: cycle 4 day 1 (C4D1), after 6 weeks of nivolumab. There was relapse after autologous stem cell transplantation in every patient, and there was variation in brentuximab vedotin exposure. The V gene is TRBV29-1, the J gene TRBJ1-1; 8 bases align to TRBD1. Specimen: peripheral blood mononuclear cells (PBMCs), collected before the fourth cycle of nivolumab. This sequence originates from a human donor with classical Hodgkin lymphoma. This chain's CDR3 is CSVEDQVTGAQNTEAFF. The CDR3, as DNA: TGCAGCGTTGAAGATCAAGTGACAGGGGCCCAAAACACTGAAGCTTTCTTT.